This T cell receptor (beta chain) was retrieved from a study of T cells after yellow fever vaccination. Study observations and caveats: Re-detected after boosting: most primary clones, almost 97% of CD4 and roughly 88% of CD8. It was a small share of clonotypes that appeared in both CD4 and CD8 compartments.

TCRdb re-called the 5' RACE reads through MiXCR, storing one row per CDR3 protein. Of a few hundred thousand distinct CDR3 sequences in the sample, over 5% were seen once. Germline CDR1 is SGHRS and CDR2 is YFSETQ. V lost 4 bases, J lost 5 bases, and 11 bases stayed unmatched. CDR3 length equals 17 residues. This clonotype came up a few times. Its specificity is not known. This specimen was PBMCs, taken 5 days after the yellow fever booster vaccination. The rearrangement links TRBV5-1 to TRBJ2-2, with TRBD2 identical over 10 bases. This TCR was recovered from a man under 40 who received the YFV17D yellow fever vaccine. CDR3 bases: TGCGCCAGCAGCGAACTGGGGCTAGCGGGAGAGACCGGGGAGCTGTTTTTT. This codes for CASSELGLAGETGELFF. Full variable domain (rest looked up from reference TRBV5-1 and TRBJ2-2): KAGVTQTPRYLIKTRGQQVTLSCSPISGHRSVSWYQQTPGQGLQFLFEYFSETQRNKGNFPGRFSGRQFSNSRSEMNVSTLELGDSALYLCASSELGLAGETGELFFGEGSRLTVL.